Listed below are T cell receptor beta chains from one sample, sequenced in a study of blood T cell repertoires in COVID-19. The data were produced by immunoSEQ multiplex PCR, yet TCRdb's version contains in-frame clones alone and is incomplete. The sample has roughly 100,000 clones; roughly four fifths are singletons. Input material: peripheral blood. The receptor source for this set is a woman over 75 with acute or convalescent COVID-19. Each CDR3 is given with its conserved first and last residue. The order of the fields is V gene, D gene, clone size, J gene, CDR3 DNA, CDR3 protein. A D gene is named only where the DNA matches it firmly. Not all rows give a size; the values are once, few, many and, for expanded clones, a class.

v_call: TRBV10-1; d_call: NA; clone_size: few; j_call: TRBJ2-1; cdr3_nt: TGCGCCAGCAGTGAGTCGATCGGGAGTAGGTACAATGAGCAGTTCTTC; cdr3_aa: CASSESIGSRYNEQFF
v_call: TRBV28; d_call: NA; clone_size: NA; j_call: TRBJ1-2; cdr3_nt: TGTGCCAGCAGTTCCCTGGGGGCAATCTATGGCTACACCTTC; cdr3_aa: CASSSLGAIYGYTF
v_call: TRBV4-2; d_call: NA; clone_size: once; j_call: TRBJ2-7; cdr3_nt: TGTGCCAGCAGCCAAGATATACGGGTCCACGAGCAGTACTTC; cdr3_aa: CASSQDIRVHEQYF
v_call: TRBV19; d_call: NA; clone_size: NA; j_call: TRBJ2-2; cdr3_nt: TGTGCCAGTAGTATAGGGCGGGCCAGCACCGGGGAGCTGTTTTTT; cdr3_aa: CASSIGRASTGELFF
v_call: TRBV2; d_call: TRBD2; clone_size: NA; j_call: TRBJ2-1; cdr3_nt: TGTGCCAGCAGTTTAGCGGGAGGGCCCGTTGGTGAGCAGTTCTTC; cdr3_aa: CASSLAGGPVGEQFF
v_call: TRBV28; d_call: TRBD1; clone_size: NA; j_call: TRBJ2-1; cdr3_nt: TGTGCCAGCAGTCTCCCGGGACAGGGGTTCGATGAGCAGTTCTTC; cdr3_aa: CASSLPGQGFDEQFF
v_call: TRBV28; d_call: NA; clone_size: NA; j_call: TRBJ1-1; cdr3_nt: TGTGCCAGCAGTTTAGCTAGGATGAACACTGAAGCTTTCTTT; cdr3_aa: CASSLARMNTEAFF
v_call: TRBV20-1; d_call: TRBD2; clone_size: few; j_call: TRBJ2-2; cdr3_nt: TGCAGTGCTAGTGACGGGAGGGATGGGGAGCTGTTTTTT; cdr3_aa: CSASDGRDGELFF
v_call: TRBV5-1; d_call: NA; clone_size: NA; j_call: TRBJ1-5; cdr3_nt: TGCGCCAGCAGCCCCGCCACAGGCACCGATCAGCCCCAGCATTTT; cdr3_aa: CASSPATGTDQPQHF
v_call: TRBV5-4; d_call: TRBD1; clone_size: NA; j_call: TRBJ1-1; cdr3_nt: TGTGCCAGCAGCACAGACGTGACAGGGGAATGGACTGAAGCTTTCTTT; cdr3_aa: CASSTDVTGEWTEAFF
v_call: TRBV11-2; d_call: TRBD1; clone_size: NA; j_call: TRBJ2-7; cdr3_nt: TGTGCCAGCCGGGACAGAGGGGTTTACGAGCAGTACTTC; cdr3_aa: CASRDRGVYEQYF
v_call: TRBV12-5; d_call: NA; clone_size: NA; j_call: TRBJ1-2; cdr3_nt: TGTGCTAGTGGTTTGGAGCCCTCCTCCTATGGCTACACCTTC; cdr3_aa: CASGLEPSSYGYTF
v_call: TRBV2; d_call: NA; clone_size: few; j_call: TRBJ2-1; cdr3_nt: TGTGCCAGCAGCCCCGGACAGTACAATGAGCAGTTCTTC; cdr3_aa: CASSPGQYNEQFF
v_call: TRBV7-9; d_call: NA; clone_size: NA; j_call: TRBJ2-1; cdr3_nt: TGTGCCAGCAGCTCACCAGTCCCCGCGGCTAGCTCCTACAATGAGCAGTTCTTC; cdr3_aa: CASSSPVPAASSYNEQFF
v_call: TRBV28; d_call: NA; clone_size: NA; j_call: TRBJ2-5; cdr3_nt: TGTGCCAGCATCAAGGGGGTCTGGGCGGGAGAGACCCAGTACTTC; cdr3_aa: CASIKGVWAGETQYF
v_call: TRBV18; d_call: NA; clone_size: NA; j_call: TRBJ2-2; cdr3_nt: TGTGCCAGCTCACCAGTTCCGGGAGACGGGGAGCTGTTTTTT; cdr3_aa: CASSPVPGDGELFF
v_call: TRBV3-1/TRBV3-2; d_call: TRBD1; clone_size: NA; j_call: TRBJ1-4; cdr3_nt: TGTGCCAGCAGCCAACAGGGGGCTGGTGAAAAACTGTTTTTT; cdr3_aa: CASSQQGAGEKLFF
v_call: TRBV5-1; d_call: NA; clone_size: NA; j_call: TRBJ2-1; cdr3_nt: TGCGCCAGCAGCTTGGGTCAGGACTACTCCTACAATGAGCAGTTCTTC; cdr3_aa: CASSLGQDYSYNEQFF
v_call: TRBV28; d_call: TRBD2; clone_size: many; j_call: TRBJ2-2; cdr3_nt: TGTGCCGGCACTAGCGGGTTAGGGACCGGGGAGCTGTTTTTT; cdr3_aa: CAGTSGLGTGELFF
v_call: TRBV11-2; d_call: TRBD2; clone_size: NA; j_call: TRBJ2-1; cdr3_nt: TGTGCCAGCAGCTTAGGGGGGGGGTCTACCTACAATGAGCAGTTCTTC; cdr3_aa: CASSLGGGSTYNEQFF
v_call: TRBV6-6; d_call: NA; clone_size: NA; j_call: TRBJ2-7; cdr3_nt: TGTGCCAGCAGTTGGGGCCTCTTAGATGCAGCCTACGAGCAGTACTTC; cdr3_aa: CASSWGLLDAAYEQYF
v_call: TRBV18; d_call: NA; clone_size: NA; j_call: TRBJ1-1; cdr3_nt: TGTGCCAGCTCCACGGCACAGCCCAACACTGAAGCTTTCTTT; cdr3_aa: CASSTAQPNTEAFF
v_call: TRBV7-9; d_call: TRBD2; clone_size: NA; j_call: TRBJ2-1; cdr3_nt: TGTGCCAGCAGCCCGGGACTAGCGACTTCCTACAATGAGCAGTTCTTC; cdr3_aa: CASSPGLATSYNEQFF
v_call: TRBV4-2; d_call: TRBD1; clone_size: NA; j_call: TRBJ1-1; cdr3_nt: TGTGCCAGCAGCCGGACCGGGACAGGTCGTTGGGGGGACGCCCGAAGATTTGAAGCTTTCTTT; cdr3_aa: CASSRTGTGRWGDARRFEAFF
v_call: TRBV5-1; d_call: NA; clone_size: once; j_call: TRBJ2-7; cdr3_nt: TGCGCCAGCTCCCGGGAGTACAGTCACTACGAGCAGTACTTC; cdr3_aa: CASSREYSHYEQYF
v_call: TRBV25-1; d_call: NA; clone_size: NA; j_call: TRBJ1-1; cdr3_nt: TGTGCCAGCAGGGGGGCAGGGACCGCTGAAGCTTTCTTT; cdr3_aa: CASRGAGTAEAFF
v_call: TRBV5-1; d_call: TRBD2; clone_size: NA; j_call: TRBJ2-3; cdr3_nt: TGCGCCAGCAGCTTGGGACTAGCGGGAAGAGCAGATACGCAGTATTTT; cdr3_aa: CASSLGLAGRADTQYF
v_call: TRBV2; d_call: TRBD2; clone_size: NA; j_call: TRBJ2-1; cdr3_nt: TGTGCCAGCAGTTCCGGGACTAACAATGAGCAGTTCTTC; cdr3_aa: CASSSGTNNEQFF
v_call: TRBV7-8; d_call: TRBD1; clone_size: NA; j_call: TRBJ1-6; cdr3_nt: TGTGCCAGCAGCTCCGGGACAGGGTCTTCACCCCTCCACTTT; cdr3_aa: CASSSGTGSSPLHF
v_call: TRBV6-1; d_call: TRBD1; clone_size: NA; j_call: TRBJ1-4; cdr3_nt: TGTGCCAGCAGTGAAAAAACAGGGGGCGGTGTAGAACTGTTTTTT; cdr3_aa: CASSEKTGGGVELFF
v_call: TRBV7-9; d_call: TRBD1; clone_size: NA; j_call: TRBJ1-5; cdr3_nt: TGTGCCAGCAGCTTAGGGACAGGGAGGAATCAGCCCCAGCATTTT; cdr3_aa: CASSLGTGRNQPQHF
v_call: TRBV12-3/TRBV12-4; d_call: NA; clone_size: NA; j_call: TRBJ1-2; cdr3_nt: TGTGCCAGCAGTTTAGCCAGTCTCTATGGCTACACCTTC; cdr3_aa: CASSLASLYGYTF
v_call: TRBV11-2; d_call: NA; clone_size: NA; j_call: TRBJ2-5; cdr3_nt: TGTGCCAGCAGCAAACAGGAAGAGACCCAGTACTTC; cdr3_aa: CASSKQEETQYF
v_call: TRBV24-1; d_call: TRBD1; clone_size: once; j_call: TRBJ2-5; cdr3_nt: TGTGCCACCAGTGAGGACGACAGGGGAACCCAGTACTTC; cdr3_aa: CATSEDDRGTQYF
v_call: TRBV19; d_call: TRBD2; clone_size: NA; j_call: TRBJ2-7; cdr3_nt: TGTGCCAGTAGTACACGCATGGGGGGGTCCGAGCAGTACTTC; cdr3_aa: CASSTRMGGSEQYF
v_call: TRBV2; d_call: TRBD2; clone_size: NA; j_call: TRBJ2-3; cdr3_nt: TGTGCCAGCAGAGCGGGAGTGAGCACAGATACGCAGTATTTT; cdr3_aa: CASRAGVSTDTQYF
v_call: TRBV7-2; d_call: TRBD1; clone_size: NA; j_call: TRBJ1-2; cdr3_nt: TGTGCCAGCAGCATGGGACAGCTAAACTATGGCTACACCTTC; cdr3_aa: CASSMGQLNYGYTF